This T cell receptor beta chain is from a study of tumor-infiltrating lymphocytes in primary liver carcinoma. General study points: The study found only about 7.5-24% of top clones in all five tumor regions.

Points on this clonotype: Its target is not known. Germline is not matched at one junction end, which may reflect a read error.

Total RNA (around 500 ng) served as template for TCR beta cDNA synthesis primed by a constant-region primer. Construction of TCR beta libraries relied on three successive nested multiplex PCR rounds employing slightly modified ARM-PCR. For roughly 11 cycles apiece, the opening two PCR rounds ran with TRBV1-TRBV30 forward primers and a C-beta reverse primer. TCRdb used MiXCR to reprocess the multiplex PCR reads, holding one entry per CDR3 protein. The profile shows fewer than 200,000 distinct CDR3 sequences, 70% to 90% of them singletons. Without any cell sorting, roughly 18-34 mg of bulk tissue yielded co-extracted RNA and DNA. Germline V gene data show CDR1 as SGHAT and CDR2 as FQNNGV. The CDR3 extends over 11 amino acids.

The sequence came from a man aged 35 to 55 with primary liver carcinoma and hepatitis B virus infection. The sample consisted of tumor tissue from primary liver carcinoma. This rearrangement joins TRBV11-2 to TRBJ2-7; D possibly uses TRBD1 or TRBD2 (5 bases each). The CDR3 spells CASTRGVEHYF. CDR3 in DNA: TGTGCCAGTACAAGAGGGGTTGAGCACTACTTC.